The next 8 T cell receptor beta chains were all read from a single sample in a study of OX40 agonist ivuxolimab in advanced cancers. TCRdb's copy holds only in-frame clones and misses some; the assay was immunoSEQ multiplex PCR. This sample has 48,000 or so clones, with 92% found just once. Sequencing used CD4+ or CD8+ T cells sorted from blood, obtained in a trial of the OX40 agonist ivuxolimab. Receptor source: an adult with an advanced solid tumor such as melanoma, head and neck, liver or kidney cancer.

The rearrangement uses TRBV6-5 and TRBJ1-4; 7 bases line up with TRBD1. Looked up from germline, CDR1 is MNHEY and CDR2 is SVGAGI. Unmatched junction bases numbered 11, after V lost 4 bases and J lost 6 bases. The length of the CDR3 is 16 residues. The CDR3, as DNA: TGTGCCAGCAGTTTCTACAGCCGACAGGGAGATGAAAAACTGTTTTTT. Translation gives CASSFYSRQGDEKLFF.

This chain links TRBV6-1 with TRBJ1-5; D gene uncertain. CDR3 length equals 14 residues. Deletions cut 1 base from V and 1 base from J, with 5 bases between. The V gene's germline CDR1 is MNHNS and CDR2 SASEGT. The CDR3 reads CASSEVGSNQPQHF. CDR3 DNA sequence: TGTGCCAGCAGTGAAGTCGGGAGCAATCAGCCCCAGCATTTT.

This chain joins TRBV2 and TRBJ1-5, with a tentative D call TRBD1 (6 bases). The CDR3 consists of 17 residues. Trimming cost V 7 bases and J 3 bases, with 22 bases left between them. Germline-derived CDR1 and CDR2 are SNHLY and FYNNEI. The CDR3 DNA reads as TGTGCCAGCACCTCAGGAGGGGGTTCTATACACAATCAGCCCCAGCATTTT. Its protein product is CASTSGGGSIHNQPQHF. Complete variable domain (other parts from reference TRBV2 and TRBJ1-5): EPEVTQTPSHQVTQMGQEVILRCVPISNHLYFYWYRQILGQKVEFLVSFYNNEISEKSEIFDDQFSVERPDGSNFTLKIRSTKLEDSAMYFCASTSGGGSIHNQPQHFGDGTRLSIL.

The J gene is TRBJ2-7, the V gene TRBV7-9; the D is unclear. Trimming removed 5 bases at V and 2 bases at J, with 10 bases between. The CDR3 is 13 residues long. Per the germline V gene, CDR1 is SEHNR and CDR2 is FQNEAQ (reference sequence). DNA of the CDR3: TGTGCCAGCAGCCCCGACGGACCCTACGAGCAGTACGTC. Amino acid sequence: CASSPDGPYEQYV.

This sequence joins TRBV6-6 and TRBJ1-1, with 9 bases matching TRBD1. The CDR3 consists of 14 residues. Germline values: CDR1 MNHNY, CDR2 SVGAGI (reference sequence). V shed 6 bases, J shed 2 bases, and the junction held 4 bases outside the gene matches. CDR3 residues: CASSLDRGNTEAFF. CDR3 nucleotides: TGTGCCAGCAGCTTGGACAGGGGCAACACTGAAGCTTTCTTT.

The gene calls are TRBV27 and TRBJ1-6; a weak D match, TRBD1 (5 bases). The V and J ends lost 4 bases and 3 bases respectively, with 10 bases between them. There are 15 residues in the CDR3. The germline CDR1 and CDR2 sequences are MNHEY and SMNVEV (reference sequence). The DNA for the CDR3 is TGTGCCAGCAGTTATACGGGGGACTATAATTCACCCCTCCACTTT. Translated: CASSYTGDYNSPLHF.

As DNA, the CDR3 is TGCGCCAGCAGCTTGTTGTCGGGGACAGGGGAGGAAGCTTTCTTT. Translating gives CASSLLSGTGEEAFF. V usage is TRBV5-1 and J usage is TRBJ1-1; 10 positions match TRBD1. Germline V gene lookup returns CDR1 SGHRS and CDR2 YFSETQ. Trimming removed 1 base from V and 8 bases from J; junction bases left unmatched: 8. CDR3 length: 15 residues.

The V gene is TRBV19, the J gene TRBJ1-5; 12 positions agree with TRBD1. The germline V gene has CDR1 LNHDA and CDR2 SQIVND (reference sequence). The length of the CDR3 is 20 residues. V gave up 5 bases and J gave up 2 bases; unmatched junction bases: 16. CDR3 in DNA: TGTGCCAGTAGTTTCTACACGGGGACAGGGGGCGCATGGGGCAATCAGCCCCAGCATTTT. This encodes CASSFYTGTGGAWGNQPQHF.